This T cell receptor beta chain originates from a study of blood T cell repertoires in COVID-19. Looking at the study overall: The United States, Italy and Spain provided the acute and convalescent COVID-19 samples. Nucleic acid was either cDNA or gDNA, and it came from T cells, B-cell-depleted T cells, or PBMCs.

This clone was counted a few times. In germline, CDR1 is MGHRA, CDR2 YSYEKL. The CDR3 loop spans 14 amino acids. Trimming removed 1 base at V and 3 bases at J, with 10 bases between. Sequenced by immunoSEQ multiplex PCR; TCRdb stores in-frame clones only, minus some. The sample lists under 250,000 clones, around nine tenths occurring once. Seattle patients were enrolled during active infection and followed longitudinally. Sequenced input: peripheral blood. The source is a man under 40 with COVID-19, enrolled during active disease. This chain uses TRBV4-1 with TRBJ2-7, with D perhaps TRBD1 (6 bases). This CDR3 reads CASSQGGGVYEQYF. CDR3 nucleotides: TGCGCCAGCAGCCAAGGAGGGGGAGTCTACGAGCAGTACTTC.